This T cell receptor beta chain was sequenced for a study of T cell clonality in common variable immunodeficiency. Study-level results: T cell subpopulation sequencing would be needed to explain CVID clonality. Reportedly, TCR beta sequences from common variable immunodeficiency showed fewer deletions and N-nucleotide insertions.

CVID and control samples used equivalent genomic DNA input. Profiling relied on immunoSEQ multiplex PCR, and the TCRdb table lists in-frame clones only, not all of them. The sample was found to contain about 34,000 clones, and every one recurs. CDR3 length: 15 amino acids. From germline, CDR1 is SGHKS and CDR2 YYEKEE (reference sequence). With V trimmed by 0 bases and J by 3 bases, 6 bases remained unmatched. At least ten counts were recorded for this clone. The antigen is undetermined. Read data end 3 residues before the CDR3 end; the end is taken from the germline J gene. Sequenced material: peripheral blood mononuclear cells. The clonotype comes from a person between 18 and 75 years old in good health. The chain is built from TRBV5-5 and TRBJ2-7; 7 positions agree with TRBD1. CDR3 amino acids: CASSLVGQQYYEQYF. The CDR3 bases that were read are TGTGCCAGCAGCTTGGTGGGACAGCAGTACTACGAG.